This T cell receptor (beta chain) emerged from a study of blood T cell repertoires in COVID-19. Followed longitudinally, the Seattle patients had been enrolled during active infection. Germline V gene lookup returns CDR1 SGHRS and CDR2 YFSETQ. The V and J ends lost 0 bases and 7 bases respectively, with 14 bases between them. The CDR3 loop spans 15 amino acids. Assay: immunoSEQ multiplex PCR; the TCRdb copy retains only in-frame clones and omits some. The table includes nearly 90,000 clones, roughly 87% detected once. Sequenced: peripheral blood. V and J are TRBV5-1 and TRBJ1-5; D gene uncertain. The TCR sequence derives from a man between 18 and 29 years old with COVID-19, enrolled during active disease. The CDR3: CASSLDLAGNQPQHF. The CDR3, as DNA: TGCGCCAGCAGCTTGGATCTTGCGGGAAACCAGCCCCAGCATTTT. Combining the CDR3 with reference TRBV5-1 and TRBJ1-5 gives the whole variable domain KAGVTQTPRYLIKTRGQQVTLSCSPISGHRSVSWYQQTPGQGLQFLFEYFSETQRNKGNFPGRFSGRQFSNSRSEMNVSTLELGDSALYLCASSLDLAGNQPQHFGDGTRLSIL.